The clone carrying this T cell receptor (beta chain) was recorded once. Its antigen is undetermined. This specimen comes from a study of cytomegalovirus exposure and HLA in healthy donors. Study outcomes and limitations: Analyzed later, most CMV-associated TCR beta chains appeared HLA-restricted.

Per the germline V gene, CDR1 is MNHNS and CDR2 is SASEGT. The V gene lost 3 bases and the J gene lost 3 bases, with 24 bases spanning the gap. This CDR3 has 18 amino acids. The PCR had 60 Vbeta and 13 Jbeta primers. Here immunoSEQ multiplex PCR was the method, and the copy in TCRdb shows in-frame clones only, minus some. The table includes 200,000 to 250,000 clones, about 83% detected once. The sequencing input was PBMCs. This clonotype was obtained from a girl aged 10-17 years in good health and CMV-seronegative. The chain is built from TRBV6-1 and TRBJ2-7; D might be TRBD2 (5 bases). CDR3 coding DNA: TGTGCCAGCAGTGACCGGCTTATAGGCGGCGCAAGCGGCTACGAGCAGTACTTC. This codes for CASSDRLIGGASGYEQYF.